What follows are 14 T cell receptor beta chains derived from one specimen sequenced in a study of beta chain features in type 1 diabetes. Overall study results and limits: There was a moderate but significant shortening of TCRB CDR3s in all four CD4+ subsets of Type 1 diabetes patients.

All of the isolated RNA was reverse transcribed, so expressed TCRB transcripts were sequenced. Profiled with immunoSEQ multiplex PCR; TCRdb holds only in-frame clones, not every one. Here the sample spans fewer than 350,000 clones, 15% being singletons. No antigens are known for them. Sample: naive CD4+ T cells from blood. These receptors were collected from a man between 18 and 29 years old with type 1 diabetes.

The chain is built from TRBV5-1 and TRBJ2-3; D is ambiguous. The CDR3 runs to 13 residues. Germline-derived CDR1 and CDR2 are SGHRS and YFSETQ. The V and J ends lost 4 bases and 0 bases respectively, with 6 bases between them. Written as DNA, the CDR3 is TGCGCCAGCAGCCCGTCGAGCACAGATACGCAGTATTTT. This codes for CASSPSSTDTQYF.

This clone was seen a few times. The rearrangement uses TRBV6-4 and TRBJ1-1; tentatively, D is TRBD1 (5 bases). The CDR3 spans 14 residues. Germline CDR1 is MRHNA and CDR2 is SNTAGT. V shed 2 bases and J shed 0 bases, with 7 bases lying between them. The CDR3 DNA is TGTGCCAGCAGTGACGGGGGGATGAACACTGAAGCTTTCTTT. Its protein is CASSDGGMNTEAFF.

The chain is built from TRBV7-2 and TRBJ2-3; D is uncertain. The CDR3 loop spans 15 amino acids. Germline V lookup: CDR1 SGHTA, CDR2 FQGNSA. The germline V and J ends were trimmed by 5 bases and 0 bases, with 12 bases remaining between them. As DNA, the CDR3 is TGTGCCAGCAGCCAAACAGTACAGAGCACAGATACGCAGTATTTT. Translated, it gives CASSQTVQSTDTQYF.

This clone showed up just a few times. This chain connects TRBV5-6 to TRBJ2-7; 9 bases match TRBD1. Germline V CDR1 and CDR2: SGHDT, YYEEEE. The CDR3 loop spans 14 amino acids. V shed 1 base, J shed 6 bases, and the junction held 5 bases outside the gene matches. The CDR3 spells CASSLRSQGAEQYF. CDR3 nucleotide sequence: TGTGCCAGCAGCTTGAGGTCACAGGGGGCCGAGCAGTACTTC.

This clone was seen a handful of times. This chain connects TRBV30 to TRBJ2-1; maybe TRBD2 (5 bases). V lost 3 bases and J 5 bases, leaving 11 bases between the germline ends. CDR3 length: 13 residues. From germline, CDR1 is GTSNPN and CDR2 SVGIG (reference sequence). CDR3 sequence reads: CAWRGLANNEQFF. CDR3 nucleotide sequence: TGTGCCTGGAGAGGGCTAGCCAACAATGAGCAGTTCTTC.

In this sample, this clone turned up a few times. The V and J genes are TRBV7-2 and TRBJ2-2; 7 bases align to TRBD2. The CDR3 is 18 amino acids. J was trimmed by 3 bases and V by 0 bases; bases with no gene match: 10. Germline CDR1 reads SGHTA; CDR2 reads FQGNSA. The CDR3 DNA reads TGTGCCAGCAGCTTAGCGCGTGGGAGGGACTTTGACACCGGGGAGCTGTTTTTT. This sequence encodes CASSLARGRDFDTGELFF.

Here the CDR3 reads CASSYSRADLAYEQYF. The CDR3 coding sequence is TGTGCCAGCAGTTACTCGAGGGCAGATTTAGCCTACGAGCAGTACTTC. The chain recombines TRBV6-6 with TRBJ2-7, with D tentatively TRBD2 (5 bases). There are 16 residues in the CDR3. CDR1 MNHNY and CDR2 SVGAGI come from the germline V gene (reference sequence). V was shortened by 0 bases and J by 2 bases, with 14 bases between the two germline ends.

This clone has only a few counts. This chain links TRBV4-2 with TRBJ2-7; the match to TRBD2 covers 8 bases. Trimming at V came to 1 base and at J to 6 bases, leaving 8 bases not matched to a gene. The germline V gene encodes CDR1 LGHNA and CDR2 YNFKEQ. This CDR3 has 15 residues. The CDR3 DNA reads as TGTGCCAGCAGCCAAGGTTACGGGAGGGCCTCCGAGCAGTACTTC. Amino acid sequence: CASSQGYGRASEQYF.

This clone has more than one count but fewer than ten. The chain is built from TRBV2 and TRBJ1-2, with 10 nucleotides matching TRBD1. Germline assignment: CDR1 SNHLY and CDR2 FYNNEI. V gave up 6 bases and J gave up 2 bases; unmatched junction bases: 3. The CDR3 sequence is 14 residues long. In DNA form, the CDR3 reads TGTGCCAGCAGGGAGGGACAGGGGAACTATGGCTACACCTTC. Its translation: CASREGQGNYGYTF.

This chain links TRBV28 with TRBJ2-7, with 11 positions matching TRBD1. Trimming removed 7 bases from V and 2 bases from J; junction bases left unmatched: 7. The CDR3 extends over 15 amino acids. Germline lookup yields CDR1 MDHEN and CDR2 SYDVKM. CDR3 in amino acids: CASTTPGQGAYEQYF. For the CDR3, the DNA is TGTGCCAGCACCACTCCGGGACAGGGGGCCTACGAGCAGTACTTC.

DNA of the CDR3: TGTGCCAGCAGCTTACTATTAGGCGGCACTGAAGCTTTCTTT. Translating gives CASSLLLGGTEAFF. V and J are TRBV7-9 and TRBJ1-1; D gene unclear. The CDR3 consists of 14 residues. V was cut by 2 bases and J by 4 bases, with 11 bases left in between. Germline V gene data show CDR1 as SEHNR and CDR2 as FQNEAQ (reference sequence).

This clone was found a few times. The chain has TRBV28 and TRBJ1-2; D not certain. The CDR3 covers 14 residues. The V gene lost 3 bases and the J gene lost 5 bases, with 13 bases spanning the gap. The germline V gene encodes CDR1 MDHEN and CDR2 SYDVKM. The CDR3 sequence is CASSFLGPLYGYTF. The CDR3 DNA reads TGTGCCAGCAGTTTCCTTGGGCCCCTTTATGGCTACACCTTC.

This rearrangement joins TRBV30 to TRBJ2-1, with D hard to call. Trimming stripped 2 bases from V and 3 bases from J, with 11 bases between. The V gene's germline CDR1 is GTSNPN and CDR2 SVGIG (reference sequence). The CDR3 covers 14 residues. DNA of the CDR3: TGTGCCTGGAGTCGCGAAAGCGTCTACAATGAGCAGTTCTTC. Translating gives CAWSRESVYNEQFF.

Remarks on this clone: Other DNA sequences within the sample encode an identical CDR3. This chain joins TRBV5-1 and TRBJ2-3, with TRBD1 identical over 10 bases. The CDR3 runs to 15 residues. CDR1 and CDR2 (germline): SGHRS, YFSETQ. Losses at the gene ends were 0 bases for V and 3 bases for J; bases not matched to a gene: 1. CDR3 nucleotides: TGCGCCAGCAGCTTGGAGGGACAGGGGACAGATACGCAGTATTTT. Translated: CASSLEGQGTDTQYF.